Presented here are 22 T cell receptor beta chains from one specimen sequenced in a study of post-analysis software for immune sequencing data. Study-wide results and limits: Compared with controls, patients had more of five TRBV segments, including TRBV5-6, TRBV5-1 and TRBV20-1.

Researchers reported that TCR beta cDNA libraries carried unique molecular identifiers. Each CDR3 protein is one row after TCRdb ran MiXCR on the PCR reads. Here the sample spans roughly 580,000 distinct CDR3 sequences, 44% being singletons. No antigens are known for them. The sample taken for sequencing was blood. These receptors came from a girl under 18 with multiple sclerosis.

V gene TRBV20-1 combines with J gene TRBJ1-2; D remains unclear. The CDR3 has 12 residues. CDR1 DFQATT and CDR2 SNEGSKA come from the germline V gene (reference sequence). V was pared by 0 bases and J by 7 bases, with 9 bases between. The CDR3 bases are TGCAGTGCTAGAGATCGGGTCCGTGGCTACACCTTC. Its protein product is CSARDRVRGYTF.

The table lists this clonotype with a few counts. The V gene is TRBV7-8, the J gene TRBJ2-1; D not resolved. The V end lost 5 bases, the J end lost 2 bases, and 7 bases lay between the germline ends. The CDR3 is made up of 13 amino acids. Germline values: CDR1 SGHVS, CDR2 FQNEAQ. CDR3 in amino acids: CASSHRPYNEQFF. The CDR3 nucleotides are TGTGCCAGCAGCCACAGACCCTACAATGAGCAGTTCTTC.

Regarding this clonotype: No DNA is shown, since the ends of the CDR3 on it are uncertain; the CDR3 is the one TCRdb lists. This chain connects TRBV29-1 to TRBJ2-5; TRBD2 reflects the table's D call only, with no check against the DNA. The CDR3 sequence runs 11 residues, both termini included. In germline, CDR1 is SQVTM, CDR2 ANQGSEA. The CDR3 here is CSVGVGTLEYF.

The V and J genes are TRBV12-3 or TRBV12-4 and TRBJ2-3, with a tentative D call TRBD2 (6 bases). V lost 6 bases to trimming and J lost 5 bases, with 15 bases between them. The CDR3 is 14 residues long. CDR3 sequence (DNA): TGTGCCAGCAGCCGACTAGTGGGTAAAGATACGCAGTATTTT. Protein product: CASSRLVGKDTQYF.

This clonotype was counted between two and nine times. The chain carries TRBV20-1 and TRBJ1-1; no definite D call. Between the trimmed V and J ends, which lost 1 base and 8 bases, there was a span of 14 bases. This CDR3 region has 13 residues. The germline gives CDR1 DFQATT, CDR2 SNEGSKA (reference sequence). The CDR3 DNA reads TGCAGTGCTAGAGGGATTGGGGTAAGGGAAGCTTTCTTT. Encoded protein: CSARGIGVREAFF.

This clonotype was counted only a few times. This chain links TRBV12-3 or TRBV12-4 with TRBJ1-6, with 9 bases lining up with TRBD1. J was trimmed by 9 bases and V by 6 bases; bases with no gene match: 12. The length of the CDR3 is 16 residues. The CDR3 sequence: CASRAGTGSRGSPLHF. Here the CDR3 DNA reads TGTGCCAGCAGGGCCGGGACAGGGTCGAGGGGTTCACCCCTCCACTTT.

This clonotype was recorded a few times. This chain joins TRBV4-1 and TRBJ2-1; D remains ambiguous. CDR3 size: 12 residues. V was clipped by 3 bases and J by 15 bases, with 15 bases between them. Germline assignment: CDR1 MGHRA and CDR2 YSYEKL. The CDR3 bases are TGCGCCAGCAGCCATATAGCCAGCGTCCCGTTCTTC. It encodes CASSHIASVPFF.

The rearrangement links TRBV20-1 to TRBJ2-5, with 10 bases fitting TRBD2. Germline V lookup: CDR1 DFQATT, CDR2 SNEGSKA (reference sequence). V gave up 3 bases and J gave up 4 bases; unmatched junction bases: 5. CDR3 size: 14 residues. This CDR3 reads CSARWASGRETQYF. The CDR3 DNA is TGCAGTGCTAGGTGGGCTAGCGGGAGAGAGACCCAGTACTTC.

V usage is TRBV7-9 and J usage is TRBJ2-1, with TRBD1 matching over 7 bases. V lost 1 base to trimming and J lost 5 bases; unmatched junction nucleotides: 8. Per the germline V gene, CDR1 is SEHNR and CDR2 is FQNEAQ (reference sequence). The CDR3 is 16 residues long. CDR3 nucleotide sequence: TGTGCCAGCAGCTTAGGCGACAGGGAGTGGGACAATGAGCAGTTCTTC. This codes for CASSLGDREWDNEQFF.

This clonotype was recorded at least ten times. The V gene is TRBV12-3 or TRBV12-4, the J gene TRBJ2-7; TRBD1 aligns across 7 bases. J gave up 9 bases and V 6 bases, and 11 bases lay outside the gene matches. The CDR3 runs 13 residues. The CDR3 spells CASSPDRVKGQYF. Here the CDR3 DNA reads TGTGCCAGCAGCCCCGACAGGGTAAAGGGGCAGTACTTC.

This clonotype was seen only a few times. V and J are TRBV29-1 and TRBJ2-5, with D unclear. The CDR3 spans 12 residues. Germline V gene sequence: CDR1 SQVTM, CDR2 ANQGSEA. Trimming took 2 bases from V and 4 from J, leaving 8 bases between them. The CDR3: CSVELVGETQYF. In nucleotides, the CDR3 is TGCAGCGTTGAATTAGTCGGAGAGACCCAGTACTTC.

This chain links TRBV20-1 with TRBJ2-5; 9 bases fit TRBD2. The CDR3 has 17 amino acids. Germline trimming cut 8 bases from V and 2 bases from J; bases unmatched to any gene: 18. The germline gives CDR1 DFQATT, CDR2 SNEGSKA (reference sequence). CDR3 in amino acids: CSLIRLGGRALQETQYF. The CDR3, as DNA: TGCAGTCTCATAAGGTTGGGCGGGAGGGCACTGCAAGAGACCCAGTACTTC.

As to this clonotype: The junction does not match germline at one end; this may be a read error. The V gene is TRBV12-3 or TRBV12-4, the J gene TRBJ1-6; the match to TRBD1 covers 8 bases. This CDR3 has 13 residues. In DNA, the CDR3 is TGTGCCAACAGTCCTTCGACAGGGGAGGTCCTCCACTTT. Translated, it gives CANSPSTGEVLHF.

This clonotype was counted only a few times. V is TRBV18 and J is TRBJ2-4; unclear D gene. The DNA matches TRBJ2-5 better at its end, which makes the J call doubtful. The germline V gene has CDR1 KGHSH and CDR2 LQKENI. CDR3 length: 11 residues. CDR3 loop: CASAYTETQYF. CDR3 DNA sequence: TGTGCCAGCGCGTACACGGAGACCCAGTACTTC.

The chain carries TRBV5-5 and TRBJ2-2; no clear D gene. This CDR3 is built from 15 residues. CDR1 and CDR2 from the germline V gene are SGHKS and YYEKEE (reference sequence). With 3 bases removed from V and 2 bases from J, the gap between germline ends came to 11 bases. CDR3 sequence reads: CASSSANFNTGELFF. CDR3 coding DNA: TGTGCCAGCAGCTCGGCAAATTTCAACACCGGGGAGCTGTTTTTT.

This chain connects TRBV10-2 to TRBJ2-7; TRBD1 might be the D (6 bases). The germline gives CDR1 WSHSY, CDR2 SAAADI. Trimming removed 3 bases at V and 6 bases at J, with 9 bases between. This CDR3 is built from 12 residues. Written as DNA, the CDR3 is TGCGCCAGCAGTGACAGGGGCGGCGAGCAGTACTTC. Translated, it gives CASSDRGGEQYF.

A few counts support this clonotype. The chain joins TRBV7-9 to TRBJ1-1; D unclear. In germline, CDR1 is SEHNR, CDR2 FQNEAQ (reference sequence). V dropped 4 bases and J dropped 4 bases, with 16 bases sitting between them. The CDR3 runs to 15 residues. The CDR3 is CASSSRPIESTEAFF. CDR3 bases: TGTGCCAGCAGCTCAAGGCCGATCGAGAGCACTGAAGCTTTCTTT.

This chain joins TRBV6-1 and TRBJ2-7; possibly TRBD2 for D (5 bases). The end of the DNA fits TRBJ2-5 better, so the J call may be wrong. The V gene's germline CDR1 is MNHNS and CDR2 SASEGT. The CDR3 sequence is 13 residues long. CDR3 in DNA: TGTGCCAGCAGTGAAGTGAGGGCAGAGACCCAGTACTTC. Its protein product is CASSEVRAETQYF.

This clonotype has only a few counts. This rearrangement joins TRBV12-3 or TRBV12-4 to TRBJ2-3; perhaps TRBD1 as D (5 bases). Trimming cost V 3 bases and J 3 bases, with 7 bases left between them. The CDR3 runs to 13 residues. The CDR3 protein is CASSLDKTDTQYF. CDR3 DNA sequence: TGTGCCAGCAGTTTGGACAAGACAGATACGCAGTATTTT.

The DNA for the CDR3 is TGTGCCATCAGTGAGATCCTACTAGCGGGTTACAATGAGCAGTTCTTC. It codes for CAISEILLAGYNEQFF. The chain recombines TRBV10-3 with TRBJ2-1; 9 nucleotides line up with TRBD2. This CDR3 spans 16 amino acids. J lost 4 bases, V lost 2 bases, and 6 bases had no gene match. Germline CDR1 ENHRY, CDR2 SYGVKD.

The table lists this clonotype with a few counts. The V and J genes are TRBV6-6 and TRBJ1-5; the D gene is possibly TRBD1 (5 bases). This CDR3 spans 15 amino acids. Trimming removed 4 bases from V and 0 bases from J, with 10 bases in between. Germline V gene sequence: CDR1 MNHNY, CDR2 SVGAGI (reference sequence). The CDR3, as DNA: TGTGCCAGCAGTTTCCTTGGGGGTAGCAATCAGCCCCAGCATTTT. Its protein product is CASSFLGGSNQPQHF.

The chain recombines TRBV5-1 with TRBJ2-7, with no clear D. CDR1 is SGHRS, CDR2 YFSETQ, per germline. The CDR3 spans 14 residues. Trimming left V 0 bases short and J 7 bases short, with 14 bases between. CDR3 region: CASSLAPKRAEQYF. The DNA for the CDR3 is TGCGCCAGCAGCTTGGCTCCCAAAAGAGCGGAGCAGTACTTC. Full variable domain (outside the CDR3, taken from reference TRBV5-1 and TRBJ2-7): KAGVTQTPRYLIKTRGQQVTLSCSPISGHRSVSWYQQTPGQGLQFLFEYFSETQRNKGNFPGRFSGRQFSNSRSEMNVSTLELGDSALYLCASSLAPKRAEQYFGPGTRLTVT.